This T cell receptor (beta chain) was sequenced during a study of blood T cell repertoires in COVID-19. On the study more broadly: The cDNA or gDNA used as material had been derived from T cells, B-cell-depleted T cells, or PBMCs.

Sequencing used immunoSEQ multiplex PCR; TCRdb keeps in-frame clones, though not all of them. The data contain under 65,000 clones, approximately 90% of them singletons. The junction had 13 bases not matched to a gene; V was cut back by 3 bases and J by 3 bases. The CDR3 has 17 residues. The germline V gene encodes CDR1 SQVTM and CDR2 ANQGSEA. The origin of this receptor is a middle-aged man with acute or convalescent COVID-19. Sequencing was done on a sample of peripheral blood. This sequence joins TRBV29-1 and TRBJ2-3, with 9 bases that match TRBD2. CDR3 DNA: TGCAGCGTTGATGGTTCGGCTAGCGGGGTGGGGACAGATACGCAGTATTTT. It encodes CSVDGSASGVGTDTQYF.